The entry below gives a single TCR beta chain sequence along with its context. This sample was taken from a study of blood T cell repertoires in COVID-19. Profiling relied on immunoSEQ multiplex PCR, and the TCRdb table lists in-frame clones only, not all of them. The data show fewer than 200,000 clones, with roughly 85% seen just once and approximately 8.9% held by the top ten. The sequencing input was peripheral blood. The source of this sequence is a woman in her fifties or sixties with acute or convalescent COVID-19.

The CDR3 DNA reads TGTGCCAGCAGTGTACAGGGCGGGTCCTACGAGCAGTACTTC. This sequence encodes CASSVQGGSYEQYF. This chain joins TRBV28 and TRBJ2-7, with a weak D call TRBD1 (6 bases). V dropped 5 bases and J dropped 1 base, with 12 bases sitting between them. The CDR3 length is 14 residues. CDR1 MDHEN and CDR2 SYDVKM come from the germline V gene.